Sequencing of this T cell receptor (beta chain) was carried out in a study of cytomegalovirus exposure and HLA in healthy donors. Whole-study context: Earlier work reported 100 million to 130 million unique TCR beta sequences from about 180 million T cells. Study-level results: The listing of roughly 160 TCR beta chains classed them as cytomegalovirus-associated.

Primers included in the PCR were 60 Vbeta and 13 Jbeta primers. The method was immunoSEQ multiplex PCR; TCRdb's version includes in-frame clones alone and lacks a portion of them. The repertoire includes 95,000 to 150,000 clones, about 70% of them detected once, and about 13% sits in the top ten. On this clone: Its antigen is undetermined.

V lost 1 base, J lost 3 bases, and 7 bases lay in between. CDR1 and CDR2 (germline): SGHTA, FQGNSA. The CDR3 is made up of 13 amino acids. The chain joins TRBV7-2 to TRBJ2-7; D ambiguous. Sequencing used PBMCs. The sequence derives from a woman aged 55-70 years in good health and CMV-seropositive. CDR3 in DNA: TGTGCCAGCAGCTTAGAACTCAACTACGAGCAGTACTTC. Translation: CASSLELNYEQYF.